The 13 T cell receptor beta chains given below trace back to one sample, sequenced in a study of regulatory and conventional T cells in RAG deficiency (dated 2017 in TCRdb). The library was generated by the immunoSEQ multiplex PCR assay. Not all clones reach the TCRdb copy of this immuneACCESS table, which keeps in-frame sequences only. Checked studies attribute under half of the gap to unresolved V genes and leave the rest unexplained. Recorded for this sample are 20,000 to 25,000 clones; 95% to 96% of them occurred a single time. The ten largest clones take up 1.3% of the sample. Before genomic DNA extraction, conventional CD4+ T cells were purified from blood as CD25-low CD127-high cells. This sample was also put to use in a study of regulatory T cells. According to the second study: For the multiplex PCR, 52 forward TRBV primers and 13 reverse TRBJ primers were used, and amplification bias was corrected with both assay-based and computational methods.

The sequenced sample consisted of CD25- CD4+ T cells sorted from blood. The source of these receptors is a human donor in good health.

The J gene is TRBJ1-2, the V gene TRBV10-1, with a weak D call TRBD1 (6 bases). This CDR3 is 14 amino acids long. The germline gives CDR1 WNHNN, CDR2 SYGVQD (reference sequence). Trimming cost V 6 bases and J 8 bases, with 19 bases left between them. The CDR3 coding sequence is TGCGCCAGCAGGACGGGGACACCGGGACACGGCTACACCTTC. Protein: CASRTGTPGHGYTF.

This chain uses TRBV5-1 with TRBJ2-7; the match to TRBD2 covers 8 bases. This CDR3 has 14 residues. V dropped 6 bases and J dropped 1; count of bases not matched to a gene: 6. CDR1 and CDR2 (germline): SGHRS, YFSETQ. This CDR3 is CASTSGGGSYEQYF. The CDR3 nucleotides are TGCGCCAGCACGTCCGGGGGGGGGTCCTACGAGCAGTACTTC. The full variable domain, completed using reference TRBV5-1 and TRBJ2-7, is KAGVTQTPRYLIKTRGQQVTLSCSPISGHRSVSWYQQTPGQGLQFLFEYFSETQRNKGNFPGRFSGRQFSNSRSEMNVSTLELGDSALYLCASTSGGGSYEQYFGPGTRLTVT.

In regard to this clone: Mismatch with germline at one junction end may stem from a read error. Distinct nucleotide sequences in the sample also encode this CDR3. The chain links TRBV11-2 to TRBJ1-6; perhaps TRBD1 as D (6 bases). The germline gives CDR1 SGHAT, CDR2 FQNNGV. The CDR3 extends over 14 amino acids. CDR3 in amino acids: CASSPRDMDSPLHF. The DNA of the CDR3 is TGTGCCAGCAGCCCCCGGGACATGGATTCCCCCCTCCACTTT.

V is TRBV7-2 and J is TRBJ2-1; D possibly corresponds to TRBD1 (6 bases). The CDR3 spans 15 residues. Germline loops: CDR1 SGHTA, CDR2 FQGNSA. The V end lost 3 bases, the J end lost 5 bases, and 14 bases lay between the germline ends. The CDR3 DNA reads as TGTGCCAGCAGCTTGCACCGGGACATTAACAATGAGCAGTTCTTC. Translated, it gives CASSLHRDINNEQFF.

The rearrangement joins TRBV28 to TRBJ2-7; 9 bases fit TRBD2. This CDR3 is built from 15 residues. The V gene's germline CDR1 is MDHEN and CDR2 SYDVKM. The V segment lost 5 bases and the J segment 7 bases; nucleotides outside the gene matches: 12. As DNA, the CDR3 is TGTGCCAGCAGTCTTCAGGGACTAGCTCATAAGGAGCAGTACTTC. Residues: CASSLQGLAHKEQYF.

In this sample, this clone turned up once. J is TRBJ2-1 and V is TRBV7-9; 13 nucleotides line up with TRBD2. The CDR3 spans 17 residues. The ends lost 5 bases at V and 7 bases at J; junction bases unmatched: 11. CDR1 SEHNR and CDR2 FQNEAQ come from the germline V gene (reference sequence). The CDR3: CASSLTATSGGFNEQFF. CDR3 in DNA: TGTGCCAGCAGCCTCACCGCGACTAGCGGGGGGTTTAATGAGCAGTTCTTC.

J is TRBJ2-3 and V is TRBV5-4; D unclear. Trimming removed 4 bases from V and 2 bases from J, with 11 bases in between. There are 14 residues in the CDR3. Germline CDR1 and CDR2: SGHNT and YYREEE (reference sequence). CDR3 loop: CASSPQSTTDTQYF. The CDR3 coding sequence is TGTGCCAGCAGCCCACAGAGTACCACAGATACGCAGTATTTT. The full variable domain, with the rest looked up from reference TRBV5-4 and TRBJ2-3, is ETGVTQSPTHLIKTRGQQVTLRCSSQSGHNTVSWYQQALGQGPQFIFQYYREEENGRGNFPPRFSGLQFPNYSSELNVNALELDDSALYLCASSPQSTTDTQYFGPGTRLTVL.

The chain uses TRBV6-6 and TRBJ2-7, with a tentative D call TRBD1 (6 bases). The germline V gene has CDR1 MNHNY and CDR2 SVGAGI (reference sequence). V was cut by 0 bases and J by 7 bases, with 16 bases left in between. CDR3 size: 15 residues. This CDR3 is CASSYSETGGEEQYF. The CDR3 nucleotides read TGTGCCAGCAGTTACTCCGAGACAGGAGGTGAAGAGCAGTACTTC.

The rearrangement uses TRBV19 and TRBJ2-7; TRBD2 might be the D (6 bases). The CDR3 contains 14 residues. The germline V and J ends were trimmed by 2 bases and 2 bases, with 10 bases remaining between them. From germline, CDR1 is LNHDA and CDR2 SQIVND (reference sequence). DNA for the CDR3: TGTGCCAGTAGTATAATAGGCGGGGCCTACGAGCAGTACTTC. Its translation: CASSIIGGAYEQYF.

The V and J genes are TRBV9 and TRBJ1-2; D is unresolved. This CDR3 is 15 amino acids long. The germline CDR1 and CDR2 sequences are SGDLS and YYNGEE. The V end lost 0 bases, the J end lost 4 bases, and 13 bases lay between the germline ends. CDR3: CASSVEEGPLYGYTF. For the CDR3, the DNA is TGTGCCAGCAGCGTAGAGGAGGGCCCCCTCTATGGCTACACCTTC.

The genes are TRBV2 and TRBJ2-1; 16 bases fit TRBD2. CDR1 is SNHLY, CDR2 FYNNEI, per germline. V lost 3 bases to trimming and J lost 12 bases; unmatched junction nucleotides: 5. This CDR3 region has 15 residues. This CDR3 reads CASSDLGLAGGLQFF. The CDR3 region has the DNA TGTGCCAGCAGTGACCTGGGACTAGCGGGGGGGCTGCAGTTCTTC.

The gene calls are TRBV9 and TRBJ2-2, with 8 bases identical to TRBD1. Germline assignment: CDR1 SGDLS and CDR2 YYNGEE. J gave up 7 bases and V 3 bases, and 8 bases lay outside the gene matches. The CDR3 is 15 amino acids. CDR3 loop: CASSAPGTGRGELFF. CDR3 coding DNA: TGTGCCAGCAGCGCCCCCGGGACAGGACGCGGGGAGCTGTTTTTT.

This chain uses TRBV18 with TRBJ2-3, with TRBD1 identical over 10 bases. J lost 1 base, V lost 1 base, and 5 bases had no gene match. This CDR3 spans 17 amino acids. Germline CDR1 reads KGHSH; CDR2 reads LQKENI. Written as DNA, the CDR3 is TGTGCCAGCTCACCACAGGACAGGGGGGGACGCACAGATACGCAGTATTTT. The encoded protein is CASSPQDRGGRTDTQYF. The full variable domain, with the rest looked up from reference TRBV18 and TRBJ2-3, is NAGVMQNPRHLVRRRGQEARLRCSPMKGHSHVYWYRQLPEEGLKFMVYLQKENIIDESGMPKERFSAEFPKEGPSILRIQQVVRGDSAAYFCASSPQDRGGRTDTQYFGPGTRLTVL.